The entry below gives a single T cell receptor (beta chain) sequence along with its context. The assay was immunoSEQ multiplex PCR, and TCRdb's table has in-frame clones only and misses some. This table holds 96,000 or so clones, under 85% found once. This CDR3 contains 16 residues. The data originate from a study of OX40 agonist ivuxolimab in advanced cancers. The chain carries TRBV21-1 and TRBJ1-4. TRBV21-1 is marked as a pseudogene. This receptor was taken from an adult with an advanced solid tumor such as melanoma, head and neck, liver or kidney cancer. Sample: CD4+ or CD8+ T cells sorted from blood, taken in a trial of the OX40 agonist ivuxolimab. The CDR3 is CASSKEGPPGNEKLFF. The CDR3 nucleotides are TGTGCCAGCAGCAAAGAAGGGCCGCCCGGTAATGAAAAACTGTTTTTT.